This T cell receptor beta chain is from a study of OX40 agonist ivuxolimab in advanced cancers. About the research overall: The study treated patients with ivuxolimab, an agonistic anti-OX40 (CD134) antibody. Among those treated, three patients had partial responses, one with hepatocellular carcinoma and two with cutaneous melanoma.

The CDR3 runs to 13 residues. The V end lost 3 bases, the J end lost 4 bases, and 9 bases lay between the germline ends. The V gene's germline CDR1 is LNHDA and CDR2 SQIVND (reference sequence). Sequencing used immunoSEQ multiplex PCR; TCRdb keeps in-frame clones, though not all of them. The profile shows 100,000 to 150,000 clones, about 90% of them singletons. Overall study findings and caveats: Some of the nonresponding patients also showed low levels of normalized T-cell clonal expansion. Compared with CD4+, CD8+ T cells on average had more expanded clones.

Remarks on this clone: Its cognate antigen is unknown.

The TCR was taken from an adult with an advanced solid tumor such as melanoma, head and neck, liver or kidney cancer. The specimen was CD4+ or CD8+ T cells sorted from blood, collected in a trial of the OX40 agonist ivuxolimab. V gene TRBV19 combines with J gene TRBJ1-1, with no clear D. Here the CDR3 reads CASSIGSGTEAFF. As DNA, the CDR3 is TGTGCCAGTAGTATCGGCTCCGGCACTGAAGCTTTCTTT.